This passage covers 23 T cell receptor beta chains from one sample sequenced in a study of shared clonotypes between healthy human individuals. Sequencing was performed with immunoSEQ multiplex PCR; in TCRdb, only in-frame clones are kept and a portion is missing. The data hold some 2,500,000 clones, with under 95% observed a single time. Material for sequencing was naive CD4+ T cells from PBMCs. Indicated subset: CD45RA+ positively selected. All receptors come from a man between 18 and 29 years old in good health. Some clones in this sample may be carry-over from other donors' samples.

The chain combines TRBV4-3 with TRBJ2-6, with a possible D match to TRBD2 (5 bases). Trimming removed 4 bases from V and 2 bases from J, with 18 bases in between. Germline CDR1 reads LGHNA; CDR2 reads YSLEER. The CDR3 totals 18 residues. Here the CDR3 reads CASSPEGGVLAGANVLTF. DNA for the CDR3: TGCGCCAGCAGCCCAGAGGGTGGTGTCCTCGCTGGGGCCAACGTCCTGACTTTC.

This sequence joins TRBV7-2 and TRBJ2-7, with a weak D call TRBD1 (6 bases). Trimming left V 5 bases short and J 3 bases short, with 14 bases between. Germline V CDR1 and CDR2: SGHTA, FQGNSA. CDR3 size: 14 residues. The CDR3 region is CASSPGTQLYEQYF. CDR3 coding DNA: TGTGCCAGCAGCCCCGGGACACAACTCTACGAGCAGTACTTC.

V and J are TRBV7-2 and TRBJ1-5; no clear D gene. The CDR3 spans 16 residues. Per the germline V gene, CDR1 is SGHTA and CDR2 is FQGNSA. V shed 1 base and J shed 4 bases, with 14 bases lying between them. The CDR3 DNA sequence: TGTGCCAGCAGCTTAGTCGCAGGATCTCGGAATCAGCCCCAGCATTTT. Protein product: CASSLVAGSRNQPQHF.

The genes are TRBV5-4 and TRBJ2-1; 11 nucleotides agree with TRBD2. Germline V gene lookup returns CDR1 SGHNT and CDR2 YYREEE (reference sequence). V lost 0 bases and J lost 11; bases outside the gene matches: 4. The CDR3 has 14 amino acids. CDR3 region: CASSLGLAGWKQFF. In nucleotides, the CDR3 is TGTGCCAGCAGCTTGGGACTAGCGGGGTGGAAGCAGTTCTTC.

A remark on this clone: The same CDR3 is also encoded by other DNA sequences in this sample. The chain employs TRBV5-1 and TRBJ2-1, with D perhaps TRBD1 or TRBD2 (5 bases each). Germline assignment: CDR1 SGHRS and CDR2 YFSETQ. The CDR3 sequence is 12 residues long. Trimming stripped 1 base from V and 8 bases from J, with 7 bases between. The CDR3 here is CASSLRGDEQFF. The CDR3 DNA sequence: TGCGCCAGCAGCTTGAGGGGAGATGAGCAGTTCTTC.

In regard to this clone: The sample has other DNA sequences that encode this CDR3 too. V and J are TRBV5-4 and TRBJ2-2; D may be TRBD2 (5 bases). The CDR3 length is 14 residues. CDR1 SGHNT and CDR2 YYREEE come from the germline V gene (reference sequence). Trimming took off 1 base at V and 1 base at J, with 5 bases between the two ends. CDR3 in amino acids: CASSLRENTGELFF. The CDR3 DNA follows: TGTGCCAGCAGCTTGCGGGAGAACACCGGGGAGCTGTTTTTT.

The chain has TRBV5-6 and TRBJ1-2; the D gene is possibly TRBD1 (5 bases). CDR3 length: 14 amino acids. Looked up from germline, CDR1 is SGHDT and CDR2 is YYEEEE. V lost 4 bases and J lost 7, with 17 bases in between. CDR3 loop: CASSRRVVTGGYTF. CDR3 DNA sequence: TGTGCCAGCAGCCGTCGGGTCGTCACAGGTGGCTACACCTTC.

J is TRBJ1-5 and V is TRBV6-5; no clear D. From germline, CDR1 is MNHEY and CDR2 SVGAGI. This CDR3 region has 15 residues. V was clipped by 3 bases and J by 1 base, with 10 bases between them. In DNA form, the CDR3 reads TGTGCCAGCAGTTATAAGGGCTACAGCAATCAGCCCCAGCATTTT. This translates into CASSYKGYSNQPQHF.

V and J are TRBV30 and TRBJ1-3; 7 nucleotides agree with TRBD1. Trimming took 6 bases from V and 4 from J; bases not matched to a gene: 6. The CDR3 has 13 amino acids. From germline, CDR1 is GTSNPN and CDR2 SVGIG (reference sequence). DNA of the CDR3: TGTGCCTGCGACAGGGACCCAGGAAACACCATATATTTT. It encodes CACDRDPGNTIYF.

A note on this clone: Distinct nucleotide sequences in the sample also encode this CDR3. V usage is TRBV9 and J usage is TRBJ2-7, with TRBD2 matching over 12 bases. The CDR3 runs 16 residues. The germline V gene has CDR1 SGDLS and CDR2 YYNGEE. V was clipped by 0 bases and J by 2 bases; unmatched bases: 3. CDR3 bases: TGTGCCAGCAGCGTAGGACTAGCGGGAGACCCCTACGAGCAGTACTTC. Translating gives CASSVGLAGDPYEQYF.

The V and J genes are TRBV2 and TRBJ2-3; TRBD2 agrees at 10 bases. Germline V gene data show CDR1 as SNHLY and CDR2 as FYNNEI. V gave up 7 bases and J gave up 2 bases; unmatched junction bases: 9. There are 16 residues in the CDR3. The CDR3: CASNQFGTSVTDTQYF. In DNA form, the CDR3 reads TGTGCCAGCAACCAATTTGGGACTAGCGTCACAGATACGCAGTATTTT.

CDR3 in amino acids: CASSHNRETGFF. DNA of the CDR3: TGTGCCAGCAGCCACAACAGGGAAACAGGTTTCTTT. This rearrangement joins TRBV6-6 to TRBJ1-1, with D perhaps matching TRBD1 (6 bases). Germline V gene data show CDR1 as MNHNY and CDR2 as SVGAGI (reference sequence). V shed 6 bases and J shed 13 bases, with 18 bases lying between them. This CDR3 contains 12 residues.

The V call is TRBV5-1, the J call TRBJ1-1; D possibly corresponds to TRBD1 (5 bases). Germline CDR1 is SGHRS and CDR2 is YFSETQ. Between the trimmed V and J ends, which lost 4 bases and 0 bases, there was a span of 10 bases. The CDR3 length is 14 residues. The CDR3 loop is CASSPDSMNTEAFF. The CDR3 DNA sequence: TGCGCCAGCAGCCCCGACAGTATGAACACTGAAGCTTTCTTT.

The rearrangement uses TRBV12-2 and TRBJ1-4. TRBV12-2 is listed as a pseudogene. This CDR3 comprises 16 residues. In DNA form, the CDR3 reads TGTGCAAGTCGCCCCCCGCGCGGGGACACTAATGAAAAACTGTTTTTT. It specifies CASRPPRGDTNEKLFF.

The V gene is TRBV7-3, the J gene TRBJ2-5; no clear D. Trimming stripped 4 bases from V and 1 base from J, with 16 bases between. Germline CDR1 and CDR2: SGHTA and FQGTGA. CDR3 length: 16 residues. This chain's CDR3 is CASSSRPPTTQETQYF. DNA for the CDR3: TGTGCCAGCAGCTCCCGACCCCCGACGACCCAAGAGACCCAGTACTTC.

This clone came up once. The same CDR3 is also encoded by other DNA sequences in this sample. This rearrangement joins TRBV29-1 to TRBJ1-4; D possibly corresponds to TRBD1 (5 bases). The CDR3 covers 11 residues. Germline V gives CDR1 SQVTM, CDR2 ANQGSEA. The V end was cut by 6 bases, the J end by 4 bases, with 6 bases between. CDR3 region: CSVDSNEKLFF. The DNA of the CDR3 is TGCAGCGTAGACAGTAATGAAAAACTGTTTTTT.

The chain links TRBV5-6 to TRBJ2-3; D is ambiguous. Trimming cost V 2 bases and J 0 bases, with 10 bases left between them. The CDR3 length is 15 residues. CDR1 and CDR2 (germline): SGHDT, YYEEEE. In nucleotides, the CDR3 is TGTGCCAGCAGCTTTAGAAGGAGAAGCACAGATACGCAGTATTTT. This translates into CASSFRRRSTDTQYF.

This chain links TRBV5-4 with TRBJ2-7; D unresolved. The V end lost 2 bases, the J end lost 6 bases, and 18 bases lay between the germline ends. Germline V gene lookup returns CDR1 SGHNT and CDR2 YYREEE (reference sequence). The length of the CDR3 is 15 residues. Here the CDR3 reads CASSLAQGIGLEQYF. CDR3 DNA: TGTGCCAGCAGCTTAGCCCAAGGAATTGGCCTCGAGCAGTACTTC.

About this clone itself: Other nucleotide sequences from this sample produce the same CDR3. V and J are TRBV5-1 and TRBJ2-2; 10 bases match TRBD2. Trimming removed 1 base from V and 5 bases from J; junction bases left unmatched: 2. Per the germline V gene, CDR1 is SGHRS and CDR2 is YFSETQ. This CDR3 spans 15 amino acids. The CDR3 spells CASSLSGRGTGELFF. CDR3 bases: TGCGCCAGCAGCTTGAGCGGGAGGGGAACCGGGGAGCTGTTTTTT.

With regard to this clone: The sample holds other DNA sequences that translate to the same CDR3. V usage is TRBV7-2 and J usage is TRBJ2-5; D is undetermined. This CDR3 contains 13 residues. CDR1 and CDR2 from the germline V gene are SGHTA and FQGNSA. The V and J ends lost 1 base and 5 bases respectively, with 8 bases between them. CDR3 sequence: CASSLGLVETQYF. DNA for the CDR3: TGTGCCAGCAGCTTAGGCCTTGTGGAGACCCAGTACTTC. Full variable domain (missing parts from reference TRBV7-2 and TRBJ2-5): GAGVSQSPSNKVTEKGKDVELRCDPISGHTALYWYRQSLGQGLEFLIYFQGNSAPDKSGLPSDRFSAERTGGSVSTLTIQRTQQEDSAVYLCASSLGLVETQYFGPGTRLLVL.

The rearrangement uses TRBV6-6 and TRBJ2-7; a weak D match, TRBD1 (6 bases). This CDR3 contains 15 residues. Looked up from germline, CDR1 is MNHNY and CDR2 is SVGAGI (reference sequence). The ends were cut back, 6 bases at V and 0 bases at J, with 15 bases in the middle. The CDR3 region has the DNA TGTGCCAGCAGCCATCGGGACATCCTCTCCTACGAGCAGTACTTC. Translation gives CASSHRDILSYEQYF.

CDR3 amino acids: CASSTTRTSGSTDTQYF. In nucleotides, the CDR3 is TGTGCCAGTAGTACAACAAGGACTAGCGGCAGCACAGATACGCAGTATTTT. The chain joins TRBV19 to TRBJ2-3, with 10 bases that match TRBD2. The CDR3 extends over 17 amino acids. The V gene end was trimmed by 4 bases and the J gene end by 0 bases; junction bases not matched to a gene: 7. Germline V gene data show CDR1 as LNHDA and CDR2 as SQIVND (reference sequence). The full variable domain, completed using reference TRBV19 and TRBJ2-3, is DGGITQSPKYLFRKEGQNVTLSCEQNLNHDAMYWYRQDPGQGLRLIYYSQIVNDFQKGDIAEGYSVSREKKESFPLTVTSAQKNPTAFYLCASSTTRTSGSTDTQYFGPGTRLTVL.

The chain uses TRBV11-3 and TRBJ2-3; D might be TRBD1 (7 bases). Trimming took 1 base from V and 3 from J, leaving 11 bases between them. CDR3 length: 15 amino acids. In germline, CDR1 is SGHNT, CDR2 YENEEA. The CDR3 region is CASSLGRGRTDTQYF. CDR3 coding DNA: TGTGCCAGCAGCTTAGGCAGGGGGAGGACAGATACGCAGTATTTT.